This T cell receptor beta chain was found in a study of blood T cell repertoires in COVID-19. The overall study: Italy, Spain and the United States were the sources of the convalescent and acute COVID-19 samples. The analysed material was cDNA or gDNA that came from T cells, B-cell-depleted T cells, or PBMCs.

This CDR3 region has 16 residues. Germline values: CDR1 LNHDA, CDR2 SQIVND (reference sequence). The V gene lost 5 bases and the J gene lost 7 bases, with 20 bases spanning the gap. Original data processing: Counts of nucleated cells, estimated from reference gene primer amplification, were obtained. The data were produced by immunoSEQ multiplex PCR, yet TCRdb's version contains in-frame clones alone and is incomplete. V and J calls and clone size come straight from that table; D and trimming were deduced from the DNA. The sample yields about 110,000 clones, 60% to 80% seen once. This chain joins TRBV19 and TRBJ1-4; the D gene is possibly TRBD1 (5 bases). The source of this sequence is a woman aged 80 or over with active or convalescent COVID-19. Material: peripheral blood. This CDR3 reads CASSERPGTGSEKLFF. The CDR3 DNA is TGTGCCAGTAGTGAGAGACCCGGGACCGGGAGTGAAAAACTGTTTTTT.